The 14 T cell receptor beta chains presented below share a single source sample, sequenced in a study of blood T cell repertoires in COVID-19. The protocol was immunoSEQ multiplex PCR, while the TCRdb copy is restricted to in-frame clones and leaves out a portion. Altogether over 75,000 clones are present, 85% to 90% being singletons, with the ten largest covering roughly 5.4%. The sequencing sample was made of peripheral blood. All receptors derive from an elderly woman with active COVID-19.

In the case of this clone: Other DNA sequences of this sample code for an identical CDR3. This rearrangement joins TRBV28 to TRBJ2-5; no clear D gene. Germline values: CDR1 MDHEN, CDR2 SYDVKM. The CDR3 loop spans 12 amino acids. Trimming removed 6 bases from V and 5 bases from J, with 10 bases in between. This chain's CDR3 is CASSPGQETQYF. The CDR3 DNA follows: TGTGCCAGCAGCCCGGGTCAGGAGACCCAGTACTTC. Drawing the rest from reference TRBV28 and TRBJ2-5, the complete variable domain is DVKVTQSSRYLVKRTGEKVFLECVQDMDHENMFWYRQDPGLGLRLIYFSYDVKMKEKGDIPEGYSVSREKKERFSLILESASTNQTSMYLCASSPGQETQYFGPGTRLLVL.

The gene calls are TRBV13 and TRBJ2-2; perhaps TRBD2 as D (8 bases). Trimming left V 3 bases short and J 2 bases short, with 16 bases between. Germline CDR1 PRHDT, CDR2 FYEKMQ (reference sequence). This CDR3 has 17 amino acids. The CDR3 is CASSFGSGTANTGELFF. CDR3 coding DNA: TGTGCCAGCAGCTTTGGTAGCGGGACAGCTAACACCGGGGAGCTGTTTTTT.

V is TRBV3-1 (or the pseudogene TRBV3-2) and J is TRBJ2-1; TRBD2 agrees at 8 bases. J lost 4 bases, V lost 3 bases, and 8 bases had no gene match. The CDR3 consists of 16 residues. CDR1 LGHDT and CDR2 YNNKEL come from the germline V gene (reference sequence). This chain's CDR3 is CASSQAGTRGYNEQFF. CDR3 in DNA: TGTGCCAGCAGCCAGGCCGGGACTAGGGGGTACAATGAGCAGTTCTTC.

As DNA, the CDR3 is TGTGCCAGCAGCTTAGCGTGGGCCCTGTACTTC. Encoded protein: CASSLAWALYF. This chain joins TRBV7-9 and TRBJ2-7, with unresolved D. This CDR3 spans 11 amino acids. Germline CDR1 is SEHNR and CDR2 is FQNEAQ (reference sequence). Trimming cost V 0 bases and J 12 bases, with 9 bases left between them.

This chain links TRBV19 with TRBJ2-3; D is undetermined. With 3 bases removed from V and 2 bases from J, the gap between germline ends came to 12 bases. Looked up from germline, CDR1 is LNHDA and CDR2 is SQIVND (reference sequence). This CDR3 has 15 residues. The CDR3 sequence is CASSIRAQSTDTQYF. CDR3 bases: TGTGCCAGTAGTATTAGAGCCCAATCCACAGATACGCAGTATTTT.

This clone was detected only once. V usage is TRBV10-3 and J usage is TRBJ1-1, with 7 bases that match TRBD1. This CDR3 spans 14 amino acids. The germline V gene has CDR1 ENHRY and CDR2 SYGVKD. V shed 4 bases, J shed 2 bases, and the junction held 4 bases outside the gene matches. This chain's CDR3 is CAISAGQENTEAFF. The CDR3 coding sequence is TGTGCCATCAGTGCTGGACAGGAAAACACTGAAGCTTTCTTT.

This clone was observed a few times. CDR3 DNA sequence: TGTGCCAGCAGCCATGGGGGACTCGATCAGCCCCAGCATTTT. Protein product: CASSHGGLDQPQHF. J is TRBJ1-5 and V is TRBV7-9; TRBD1 is a possible D gene (5 bases). Per the germline V gene, CDR1 is SEHNR and CDR2 is FQNEAQ (reference sequence). The CDR3 length is 14 residues. V lost 5 bases and J 5 bases, leaving 13 bases between the germline ends.

V usage is TRBV9 and J usage is TRBJ2-1, with a tentative D call TRBD1 (7 bases). The CDR3 consists of 16 residues. Germline V gene data show CDR1 as SGDLS and CDR2 as YYNGEE. With 3 bases removed from V and 5 bases from J, the gap between germline ends came to 18 bases. For the CDR3, the DNA is TGTGCCAGCAGCGCAGAGGGGAGGACAGGCCACAATGAGCAGTTCTTC. It specifies CASSAEGRTGHNEQFF.

This clone was counted once. The chain links TRBV6-2 or TRBV6-3 to TRBJ1-2; possibly TRBD1 for D (5 bases). The germline gives CDR1 MNHEY, CDR2 SVGEGT. The CDR3 has 13 residues. Between the trimmed V and J ends, which lost 2 bases and 3 bases, there was a span of 7 bases. DNA for the CDR3: TGTGCCAGCAGTTACGGGGGGTACTATGGCTACACCTTC. Translation gives CASSYGGYYGYTF.

V and J are TRBV5-4 and TRBJ1-2; the D gene is possibly TRBD1 (6 bases). In germline, CDR1 is SGHNT, CDR2 YYREEE (reference sequence). V was pared by 4 bases and J by 1 base, with 14 bases between. CDR3 size: 15 residues. The CDR3 DNA reads as TGTGCCAGCAGCCCGCAACAGGGTGGTAACTATGGCTACACCTTC. Its protein product is CASSPQQGGNYGYTF.

The chain uses TRBV19 and TRBJ2-1, with 11 bases fitting TRBD1. From germline, CDR1 is LNHDA and CDR2 SQIVND (reference sequence). V lost 7 bases, J lost 7 bases, and 3 bases stayed unmatched. The CDR3 runs 13 residues. The CDR3 is CASMDRGRNEQFF. The DNA of the CDR3 is TGTGCCAGTATGGACAGGGGGCGGAATGAGCAGTTCTTC.

The rearrangement uses TRBV11-1 and TRBJ2-7; 7 nucleotides match TRBD2. The J segment lost 4 bases and the V segment lost 5 bases, leaving 14 bases of the junction unmatched. Germline-derived CDR1 and CDR2 are SGHAT and FQDESV (reference sequence). The length of the CDR3 is 16 residues. The CDR3 sequence is CASSPTSFAGVYEQYF. The CDR3 coding sequence is TGTGCCAGCAGCCCTACGAGTTTTGCGGGAGTTTACGAGCAGTACTTC.

This chain joins TRBV12-5 and TRBJ2-1; 7 nucleotides align to TRBD1. The V segment lost 6 bases and the J segment 3 bases; nucleotides outside the gene matches: 8. CDR3 size: 15 residues. Germline CDR1 LGHNT, CDR2 FRNRAP. This CDR3 reads CASGQGGGFYNEQFF. DNA for the CDR3: TGTGCTAGTGGGCAAGGGGGCGGATTCTACAATGAGCAGTTCTTC.

The chain recombines TRBV27 with TRBJ2-1; D is possibly TRBD1 (6 bases). Germline assignment: CDR1 MNHEY and CDR2 SMNVEV (reference sequence). This CDR3 has 15 residues. The germline V and J ends were trimmed by 3 bases and 7 bases, with 16 bases remaining between them. DNA of the CDR3: TGTGCCAGCAGTTTCTTTACAGGGATTGGGAATGAGCAGTTCTTC. This encodes CASSFFTGIGNEQFF.